One sample yielded the 3 T cell receptor beta chains listed below, sequenced in a study of T cells after yellow fever vaccination. MiXCR was run by TCRdb on the 5' RACE reads, yielding one entry per CDR3 protein. The sample includes nearly 300,000 distinct CDR3 sequences, approximately 10% seen only once; the top ten take about 3%. Specimen: CD4+ T cells sorted from PBMCs, collected 5 days after the yellow fever booster vaccination. These receptors were obtained from a man aged 18 to 30 who received the YFV17D yellow fever vaccine.

The chain couples TRBV10-3 to TRBJ2-5; TRBD1 aligns across 8 bases. The CDR3 extends over 14 amino acids. V shed 5 bases, J shed 2 bases, and the junction held 4 bases outside the gene matches. Germline-derived CDR1 and CDR2 are ENHRY and SYGVKD. CDR3 sequence reads: CAISPRTGQETQYF. CDR3 DNA sequence: TGTGCCATCAGTCCGCGGACAGGGCAAGAGACCCAGTACTTC.

The chain uses TRBV10-3 and TRBJ1-5; the D is unclear. This CDR3 spans 13 amino acids. Germline V gives CDR1 ENHRY, CDR2 SYGVKD. Trimming stripped 2 bases from V and 5 bases from J, with 7 bases between. The CDR3 nucleotides read TGTGCCATCAGTGAGCAAAGAGATCAGCCCCAGCATTTT. Translated, it gives CAISEQRDQPQHF.

This clonotype was seen a few times. The chain combines TRBV18 with TRBJ1-1, with 9 bases matching TRBD1. CDR3 size: 17 residues. With 4 bases clipped from V and 4 bases from J, the junction kept 13 bases outside the gene matches. Germline CDR1 and CDR2: KGHSH and LQKENI. In DNA, the CDR3 is TGTGCCAGCTCACGCTCCGGGACAGGGTTTAGGAGCACTGAAGCTTTCTTT. Translating gives CASSRSGTGFRSTEAFF.